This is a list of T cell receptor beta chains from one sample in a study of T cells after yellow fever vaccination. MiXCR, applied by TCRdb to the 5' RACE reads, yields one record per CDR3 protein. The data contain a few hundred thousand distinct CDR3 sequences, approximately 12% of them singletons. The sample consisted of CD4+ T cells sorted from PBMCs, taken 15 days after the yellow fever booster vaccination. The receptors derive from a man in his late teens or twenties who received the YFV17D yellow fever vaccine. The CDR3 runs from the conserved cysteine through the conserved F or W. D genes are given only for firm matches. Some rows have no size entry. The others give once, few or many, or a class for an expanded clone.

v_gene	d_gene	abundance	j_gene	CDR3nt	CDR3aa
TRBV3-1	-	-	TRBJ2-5	TGTGCCAGCAGCCCCGAATCTTACAGAGAGACCCAGTACTTC	CASSPESYRETQYF
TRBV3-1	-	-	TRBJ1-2	TGTGCCAGCAGCCAAGATCAACAGGGCCATGGCTACACCTTC	CASSQDQQGHGYTF
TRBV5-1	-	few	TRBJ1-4	TGCGCCAGCAGCCCAAATCCCGGACTCCAAGGCAGGGAAAAACTGTTTTTT	CASSPNPGLQGREKLFF
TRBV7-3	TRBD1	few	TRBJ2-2	TGTGCCAGCAGCCCGGGGGACAGGGACACCGGGGAGCTGTTTTTT	CASSPGDRDTGELFF
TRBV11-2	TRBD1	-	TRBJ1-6	TGTGCCAGCAGCTTCCCGACAGGGAAGGTTCATTCACCCCTCCACTTT	CASSFPTGKVHSPLHF
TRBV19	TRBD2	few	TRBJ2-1	TGTGCCAGTAGTAGTGGGGCTAGCGGGGGAGATGAGCAGTTCTTC	CASSSGASGGDEQFF
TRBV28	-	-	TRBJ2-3	TGTGCCAGCAGTGCACCGGGCCCGACGCAGTATTTT	CASSAPGPTQYF
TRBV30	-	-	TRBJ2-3	TGTGCCTGGAAGGTCCGGGCGCGAGGAGATACGCAGTATTTT	CAWKVRARGDTQYF
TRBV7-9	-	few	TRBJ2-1	TGTGCCAGCAGCTCGGGGTGGGTTGAGCAGTTCTTC	CASSSGWVEQFF
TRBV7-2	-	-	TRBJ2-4	TGTGCCAGCAGCCCCCGGCGGACGGCCAAAAACATTCAGTACTTC	CASSPRRTAKNIQYF
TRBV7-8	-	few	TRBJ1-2	TGTGCCAGCAGCTTAGCGGCCAGGGCAGCCTATGGCTACACCTTC	CASSLAARAAYGYTF
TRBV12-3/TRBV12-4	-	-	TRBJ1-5	TGTGCCAGCAGCCCCATGTCCGAGAATCAGCCCCAGCATTTT	CASSPMSENQPQHF
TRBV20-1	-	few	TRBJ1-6	TGCAGTGCTAGAGGGGCTACAGGGTTTGATTCACCCCTCCACTTT	CSARGATGFDSPLHF
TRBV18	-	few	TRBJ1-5	TGTGCCAGCTCACCGGGGGAGGGGACCCAGCATTTT	CASSPGEGTQHF
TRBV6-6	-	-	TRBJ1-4	TGTGCCAGCAGTTACTCGAGCAGTCCTAATGAAAAACTGTTTTTT	CASSYSSSPNEKLFF
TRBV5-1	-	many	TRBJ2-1	TGCGCCAGCAGCTCGACAATGACTAATGAGCAGTTCTTC	CASSSTMTNEQFF
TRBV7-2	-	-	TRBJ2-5	TGTGCCAGCAGCTTAGGGGAGGGGGTCGAAGAGACCCAGTACTTC	CASSLGEGVEETQYF
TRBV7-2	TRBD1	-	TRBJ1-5	TGTGCCAGCAGCTCGGTCGGGACAGGCGATCAGCCCCAGCATTTT	CASSSVGTGDQPQHF
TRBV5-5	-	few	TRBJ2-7	TGTGCCAGCAGCTCACAGGGGAGGGAGCAGTACTTC	CASSSQGREQYF
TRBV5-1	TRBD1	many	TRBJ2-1	TGCGCCAGCAGCTATGGACAGGGGGCCGATGAGCAGTTCTTC	CASSYGQGADEQFF
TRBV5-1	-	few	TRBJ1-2	TGCGCCAGCAGGTCCGGGGGCGCGGACTATGGCTACACCTTC	CASRSGGADYGYTF
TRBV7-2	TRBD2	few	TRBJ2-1	TGTGCCAGCAGCCCCACCAGCGGGGGTTTTGAGCAGTTCTTC	CASSPTSGGFEQFF